One and the same sample provided the 26 T cell receptor beta chains below, sequenced in a study. TCRdb passed the reads through MiXCR, listing each CDR3 protein once. The table lists roughly 170 distinct CDR3 sequences, 25% to 35% of them singletons, with 99% to 99.4% in the top ten. The sample taken for sequencing was CD8+ T cells (not recorded whether cultured). These TCRs come from a male donor.

This clonotype turned up a few times. A much bigger clone sits one base away, suggesting this may be a read error. This chain uses TRBV15 with TRBJ2-7; possibly TRBD2 for D (6 bases). The CDR3 extends over 15 amino acids. Trimming cost V 1 base and J 3 bases, with 13 bases left between them. Germline V gene lookup returns CDR1 LNHNV and CDR2 YYDKDF (reference sequence). The CDR3 coding sequence is TGTGCCACCAGCAGAGTTCCCTCCGGGGGCTACGAGCAGTACTTC. It is translated as CATSRVPSGGYEQYF.

This sequence joins TRBV6-5 and TRBJ1-2, with D possibly matching TRBD1 (6 bases). This CDR3 has 15 residues. Trimming removed 5 bases from V and 4 bases from J, with 17 bases in between. Germline V gene lookup returns CDR1 MNHEY and CDR2 SVGAGI. In DNA, the CDR3 is TGTGCCAGCAGTAGCCAAGCCGGGACAAGCTATGGCTACACCTTC. Protein product: CASSSQAGTSYGYTF.

This clonotype occurred a few times. This rearrangement joins TRBV10-3 to TRBJ2-7, with D perhaps TRBD1 or TRBD2 (6 bases each). The CDR3 runs to 14 residues. Germline CDR1 and CDR2: ENHRY and SYGVKD. Trimming cost V 2 bases and J 7 bases, with 15 bases left between them. In nucleotides, the CDR3 is TGTGCCATCAGTGAGGGTGTAGGGGGGTTGGAGCAGTACTTC. Protein: CAISEGVGGLEQYF.

This clonotype was picked up many times. The chain is built from TRBV3-2 and TRBJ2-3; the table gives TRBD2 as D, unverified against the DNA. TRBV3-2 has pseudogene status. The CDR3 spans 18 residues. The DNA of the CDR3 is TGTGCCAGCAGCCAGGCCTATAGCGGGGGCCTTGGCACAGATACGCAGTATTTT. Translated: CASSQAYSGGLGTDTQYF.

Note on this clonotype: At one of its ends the junction is not consistent with the germline gene, which may arise from a read error. The V call is TRBV20-1, the J call TRBJ2-3; D is ambiguous. The length of the CDR3 is 11 residues. CDR1 and CDR2 (germline): DFQATT, SNEGSKA (reference sequence). The CDR3 region has the DNA TGCAGTGCTAGCTTCTCAGATGCGCAGTATTTT. It yields the protein CSASFSDAQYF.

This clonotype was found many times. This chain uses TRBV12-3 or TRBV12-4 with TRBJ1-1; no clear D. The ends were cut back, 6 bases at V and 8 bases at J, with 19 bases in the middle. The CDR3 has 14 residues. The DNA for the CDR3 is TGTGCCAGCAGGAAGGGAGAGAGAACGTTGGAAGCTTTCTTT. Encoded protein: CASRKGERTLEAFF.

This chain links TRBV7-6 with TRBJ1-4; D perhaps matches TRBD1 (6 bases). Germline loops: CDR1 SGHVS, CDR2 FNYEAQ. The CDR3 spans 15 residues. Trimming removed 8 bases at V and 2 bases at J, with 15 bases between. The CDR3 reads CASLAPGATNEKLFF. In DNA form, the CDR3 reads TGTGCCAGCTTAGCCCCAGGGGCCACTAATGAAAAACTGTTTTTT.

In its sample, this clonotype ranks as medium-sized. This chain uses TRBV27 with TRBJ1-6; weak D call: TRBD1 (6 bases). Deletions cut 3 bases from V and 9 bases from J, with 15 bases between. This CDR3 region has 15 residues. CDR1 is MNHEY, CDR2 SMNVEV, per germline (reference sequence). CDR3 DNA sequence: TGTGCCAGCAGTTTTTCGGGGGGCGCGGTTTCACCCCTCCACTTT. Protein product: CASSFSGGAVSPLHF.

To note about this clonotype: As the CDR3 is not closed by the conserved phenylalanine or tryptophan, this likely results from a read error. The DNA is left out, because the CDR3 cannot be placed on it with certainty; the CDR3 is given as TCRdb lists it. The CDR3 loop is CASSRQTGTSYGCTI. The chain joins TRBV6-5 to TRBJ1-2; the table's TRBD1 call for D was not verified on the DNA. Per the germline V gene, CDR1 is MNHEY and CDR2 is SVGAGI. The CDR3 length is 15 residues, termini included.

This clonotype was seen ten or more times. The chain recombines TRBV20-1 with TRBJ2-1; TRBD2 aligns across 11 bases. Germline CDR1 is DFQATT and CDR2 is SNEGSKA (reference sequence). The CDR3 is made up of 16 amino acids. V shed 1 base, J shed 6 bases, and the junction held 8 bases outside the gene matches. DNA of the CDR3: TGCAGTGCTAGAGCGTCGACTAGCGGGGACTCCAATGAGCAGTTCTTC. Translated: CSARASTSGDSNEQFF.

This clonotype has more than one count but fewer than ten. A read error may be the cause here, since a much bigger clone is one base away. The chain joins TRBV20-1 to TRBJ2-5; D is unresolved. The length of the CDR3 is 12 residues. Germline CDR1 and CDR2: DFQATT and SNEGSKA (reference sequence). In DNA form, the CDR3 reads TGCAGTGCTAGAACCAGTCAAGAGTCCCAGTACTTC. It specifies CSARTSQESQYF.

This clonotype came up many times. The CDR3 is CASSLFGTGGLEAFF. In nucleotides, the CDR3 is TGTGCCAGCAGTTTATTTGGGACAGGGGGTTTAGAAGCTTTCTTT. The V gene is TRBV12-3 or TRBV12-4, the J gene TRBJ1-1; 11 nucleotides align to TRBD1. The CDR3 is made up of 15 amino acids. The junction had 7 bases not matched to a gene; V was cut back by 2 bases and J by 8 bases.

This clonotype is termed medium-sized (0.01 to 0.1%). The chain carries TRBV12-3 or TRBV12-4 and TRBJ2-1, with D possibly matching TRBD2 (6 bases). V was clipped by 0 bases and J by 16 bases, with 22 bases between them. This CDR3 is 15 amino acids long. DNA of the CDR3: TGTGCCAGCAGTTTAGCGCTTCTCGGGGGATCGGGGAATTTCTTC. Translating gives CASSLALLGGSGNFF.

This clonotype has more than one count but fewer than ten. The gene calls are TRBV4-3 and TRBJ1-1, with D possibly being TRBD1 (6 bases). Trimming left V 2 bases short and J 2 bases short, with 12 bases between. Germline V gene lookup returns CDR1 LGHNA and CDR2 YSLEER. The CDR3 loop spans 15 amino acids. CDR3 nucleotides: TGCGCCAGCAGCCAAAATGCAGGGGACAACACTGAAGCTTTCTTT. It translates to CASSQNAGDNTEAFF.

The chain employs TRBV4-3 and TRBJ2-5; D remains ambiguous. This CDR3 has 13 residues. Germline V gives CDR1 LGHNA, CDR2 YSLEER. Deletions cut 0 bases from V and 5 bases from J, with 7 bases between. DNA for the CDR3: TGCGCCAGCAGCCAAGAGGGGTGGGAGACCCAGTACTTC. Its protein product is CASSQEGWETQYF.

This clonotype was observed a few times. The chain combines TRBV4-3 with TRBJ1-4; 8 bases map to TRBD1. Germline lookup yields CDR1 LGHNA and CDR2 YSLEER. The V gene end was trimmed by 3 bases and the J gene end by 7 bases; junction bases not matched to a gene: 7. CDR3 length: 15 amino acids. The DNA for the CDR3 is TGCGCCAGCAGCCAGAACAGGGGGGAGTTTGAAAAACTGTTTTTT. Its protein is CASSQNRGEFEKLFF.

As for this clonotype: A much bigger clone sits one base away, suggesting this may be a read error. The genes are TRBV5-8 and TRBJ1-6; D is ambiguous. The CDR3 spans 14 residues. Trimming removed 0 bases from V and 8 bases from J, with 9 bases in between. CDR1 is SGHTS, CDR2 YDEGEE, per germline. CDR3 in amino acids: CASSLGRVHSPLHF. CDR3 nucleotides: TGTGCCAGCAGCTTGGGAAGGGTGCATTCACCCCTCCACTTT.

Worth noting for this clonotype: Germline and junction disagree at one end, which may indicate a read error. The V call is TRBV20-1, the J call TRBJ2-2; 12 bases are shared with TRBD2. The CDR3 spans 17 residues. Germline CDR1 is DFQATT and CDR2 is SNEGSKA (reference sequence). The CDR3 is CSARDASGGAGAGELFF. CDR3 bases: TGCAGTGCTAGAGATGCTAGCGGGGGGGCGGGGGCCGGGGAGTTGTTTTTT.

This clonotype was observed once. The chain links TRBV2 to TRBJ2-1; D may be TRBD1 (5 bases). V was shortened by 6 bases and J by 12 bases, with 18 bases between the two germline ends. CDR1 and CDR2 from the germline V gene are SNHLY and FYNNEI. The CDR3 runs 13 residues. Written as DNA, the CDR3 is TGTGCCAGCAGCCCCGCGCAGGGAAAAGGGCAGTTCTTC. This gives the protein CASSPAQGKGQFF.

Worth noting for this clonotype: Lacking the conserved final phenylalanine or tryptophan, this CDR3 likely reflects a read error. No DNA is shown, since the ends of the CDR3 on it are uncertain; the CDR3 is the one TCRdb lists. This chain uses TRBV3-2 with TRBJ1-3. TRBV3-2 is listed as a pseudogene. The CDR3 length equals 16 residues, ends included. The CDR3 here is CAGSQDPSGRGNTIYC.

This clonotype came up a few times. The chain uses TRBV20-1 and TRBJ1-5, with a tentative D call TRBD1 (6 bases). Germline assignment: CDR1 DFQATT and CDR2 SNEGSKA (reference sequence). The CDR3 consists of 15 residues. V was shortened by 1 base and J by 10 bases, with 20 bases between the two germline ends. CDR3 nucleotides: TGCAGTGCTAGAGGGGCCGGGACCCCAGGGGATCCCCAGCATTTT. Protein product: CSARGAGTPGDPQHF.

Within the sample, this clonotype is medium-sized. The gene calls are TRBV20-1 and TRBJ1-1; no definite D call. Trimming left V 1 base short and J 0 bases short, with 12 bases between. This CDR3 comprises 15 residues. Germline CDR1 DFQATT, CDR2 SNEGSKA (reference sequence). This CDR3 is CSARGWETMNTEAFF. In nucleotides, the CDR3 is TGCAGTGCTAGAGGATGGGAGACTATGAACACTGAAGCTTTCTTT.

This clonotype was seen more than once but under ten times. The genes are TRBV7-2 and TRBJ1-3; maybe TRBD1 (5 bases). Germline V gene sequence: CDR1 SGHTA, CDR2 FQGNSA. CDR3 size: 15 residues. Trimming removed 2 bases at V and 4 bases at J, with 12 bases between. The CDR3 nucleotides read TGTGCCAGCAGCTTATGGTGGGGGATCGGAAACACCATATATTTT. Translated, it gives CASSLWWGIGNTIYF. The full variable domain, in which reference TRBV7-2 and TRBJ1-3 provide the parts outside the CDR3, is GAGVSQSPSNKVTEKGKDVELRCDPISGHTALYWYRQSLGQGLEFLIYFQGNSAPDKSGLPSDRFSAERTGGSVSTLTIQRTQQEDSAVYLCASSLWWGIGNTIYFGEGSWLTVV.

This clonotype is medium-sized (0.01 to 0.1%) within its sample. This chain connects TRBV29-1 to TRBJ1-2; weak D call: TRBD1 (6 bases). Germline V gives CDR1 SQVTM, CDR2 ANQGSEA. Trimming took off 4 bases at V and 8 bases at J, with 14 bases between the two ends. This CDR3 has 12 amino acids. CDR3 protein: CSVGRGYEGYTF. Here the CDR3 DNA reads TGCAGCGTTGGAAGGGGGTACGAGGGCTACACCTTC.

This clonotype has a handful of counts. The DNA for the CDR3 is TGCGCCAGCAGCCTTACATACACTGACAGAACCTTCCAAGAGACCCAGTACTTC. This encodes CASSLTYTDRTFQETQYF. This chain uses TRBV4-3 with TRBJ2-5; TRBD1 might be the D (5 bases). Between the trimmed V and J ends, which lost 4 bases and 1 base, there was a span of 22 bases. CDR1 is LGHNA and CDR2 is YSLEER in the germline V gene. This CDR3 has 18 residues.

The chain recombines TRBV7-6 with TRBJ1-4, with D perhaps TRBD1 (6 bases). Per germline, CDR1 SGHVS and CDR2 FNYEAQ. The CDR3 runs to 15 residues. The V gene lost 0 bases and the J gene lost 5 bases, with 10 bases spanning the gap. The CDR3, as DNA: TGTGCCAGCAGCTTAGCCCCAGGGGCCAATGAAAAACTGTTTTTT. Translation: CASSLAPGANEKLFF.